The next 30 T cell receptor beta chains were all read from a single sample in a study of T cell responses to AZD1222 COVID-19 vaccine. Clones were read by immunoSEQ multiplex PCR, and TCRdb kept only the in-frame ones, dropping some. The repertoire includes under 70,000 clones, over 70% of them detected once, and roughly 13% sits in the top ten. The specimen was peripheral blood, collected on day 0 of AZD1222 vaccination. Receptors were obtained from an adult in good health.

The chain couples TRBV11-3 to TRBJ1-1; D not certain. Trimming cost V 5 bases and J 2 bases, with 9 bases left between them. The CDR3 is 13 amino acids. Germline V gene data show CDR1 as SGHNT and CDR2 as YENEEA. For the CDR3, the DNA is TGTGCCAGCAGCGACGGTTTAAACACTGAAGCTTTCTTT. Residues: CASSDGLNTEAFF.

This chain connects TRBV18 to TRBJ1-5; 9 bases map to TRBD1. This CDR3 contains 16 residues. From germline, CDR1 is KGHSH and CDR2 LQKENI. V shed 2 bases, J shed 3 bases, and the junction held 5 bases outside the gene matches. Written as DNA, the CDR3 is TGTGCCAGCTCACCAGGAACAGGGGGCGTCAATCAGCCCCAGCATTTT. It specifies CASSPGTGGVNQPQHF.

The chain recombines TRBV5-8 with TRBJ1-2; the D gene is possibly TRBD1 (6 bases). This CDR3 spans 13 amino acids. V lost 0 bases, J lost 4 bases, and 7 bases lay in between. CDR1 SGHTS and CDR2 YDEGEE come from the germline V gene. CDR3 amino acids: CASSLDRAYGYTF. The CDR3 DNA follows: TGTGCCAGCAGCTTGGACAGGGCCTATGGCTACACCTTC.

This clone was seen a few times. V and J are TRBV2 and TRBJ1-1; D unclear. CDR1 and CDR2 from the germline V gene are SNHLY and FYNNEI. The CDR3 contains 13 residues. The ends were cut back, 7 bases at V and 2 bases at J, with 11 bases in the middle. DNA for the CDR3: TGTGCCAGCAAGTCTGACCCCAACACTGAAGCTTTCTTT. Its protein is CASKSDPNTEAFF.

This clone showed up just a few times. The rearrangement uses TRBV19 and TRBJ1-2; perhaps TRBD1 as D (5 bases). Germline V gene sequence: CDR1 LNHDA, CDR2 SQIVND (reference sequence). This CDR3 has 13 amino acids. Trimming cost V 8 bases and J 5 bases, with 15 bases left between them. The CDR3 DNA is TGTGCCAGTGGCCCGGCAGGGCAGTATGGCTACACCTTC. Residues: CASGPAGQYGYTF.

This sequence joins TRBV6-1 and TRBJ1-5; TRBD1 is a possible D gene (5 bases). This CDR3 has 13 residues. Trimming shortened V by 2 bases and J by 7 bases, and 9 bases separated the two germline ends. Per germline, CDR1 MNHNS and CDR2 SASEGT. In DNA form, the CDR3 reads TGTGCCAGCAGTGAACGGGGGGAACAGCCCCAGCATTTT. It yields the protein CASSERGEQPQHF.

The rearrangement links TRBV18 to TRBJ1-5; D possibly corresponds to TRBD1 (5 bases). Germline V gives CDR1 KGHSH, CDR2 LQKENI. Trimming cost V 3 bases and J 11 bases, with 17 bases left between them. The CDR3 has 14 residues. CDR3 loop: CASSPSAREGTQHF. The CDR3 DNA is TGTGCCAGCTCACCTTCAGCCAGGGAAGGGACCCAGCATTTT.

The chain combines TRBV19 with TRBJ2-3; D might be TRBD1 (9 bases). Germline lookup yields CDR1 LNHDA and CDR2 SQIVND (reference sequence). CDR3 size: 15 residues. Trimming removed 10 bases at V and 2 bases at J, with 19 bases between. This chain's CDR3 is CATRGGDRATDTQYF. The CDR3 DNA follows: TGTGCCACCCGGGGGGGGGACAGGGCCACAGATACGCAGTATTTT.

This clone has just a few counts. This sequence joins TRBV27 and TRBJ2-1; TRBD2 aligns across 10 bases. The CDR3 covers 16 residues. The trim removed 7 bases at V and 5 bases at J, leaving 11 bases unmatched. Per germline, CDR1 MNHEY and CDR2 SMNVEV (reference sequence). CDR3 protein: CASTPGGGLANNEQFF. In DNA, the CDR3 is TGTGCCAGCACCCCTGGAGGGGGACTAGCGAACAATGAGCAGTTCTTC.

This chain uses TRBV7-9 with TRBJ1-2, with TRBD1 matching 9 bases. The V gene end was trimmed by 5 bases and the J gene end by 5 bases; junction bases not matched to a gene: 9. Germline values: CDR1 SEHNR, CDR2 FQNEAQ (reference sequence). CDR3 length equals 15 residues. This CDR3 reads CASSPRDRVEYGYTF. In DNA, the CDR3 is TGTGCCAGCAGCCCCCGGGACAGGGTGGAGTATGGCTACACCTTC.

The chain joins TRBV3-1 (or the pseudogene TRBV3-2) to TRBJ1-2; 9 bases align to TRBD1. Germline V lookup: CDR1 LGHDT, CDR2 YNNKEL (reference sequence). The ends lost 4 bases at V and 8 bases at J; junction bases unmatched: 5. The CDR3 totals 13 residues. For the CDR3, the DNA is TGTGCCAGCAGCCCGGACAGGGGCCGAGGCTACACCTTC. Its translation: CASSPDRGRGYTF.

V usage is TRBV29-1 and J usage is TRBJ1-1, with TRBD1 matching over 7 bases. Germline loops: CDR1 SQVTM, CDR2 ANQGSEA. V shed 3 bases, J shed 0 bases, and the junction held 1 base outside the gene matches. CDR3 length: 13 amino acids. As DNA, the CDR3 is TGCAGCGTTGAGGGACAGATGAACACTGAAGCTTTCTTT. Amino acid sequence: CSVEGQMNTEAFF. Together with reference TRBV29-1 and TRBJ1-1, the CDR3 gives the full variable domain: SAVISQKPSRDICQRGTSLTIQCQVDSQVTMMFWYRQQPGQSLTLIATANQGSEATYESGFVIDKFPISRPNLTFSTLTVSNMSPEDSSIYLCSVEGQMNTEAFFGQGTRLTVV.

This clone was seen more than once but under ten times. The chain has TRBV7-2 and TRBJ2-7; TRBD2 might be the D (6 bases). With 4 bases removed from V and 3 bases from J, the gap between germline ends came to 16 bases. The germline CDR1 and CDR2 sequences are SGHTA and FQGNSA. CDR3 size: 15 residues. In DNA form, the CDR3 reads TGTGCCAGCAGCTCCTCAGGACTAAGCGACTACGAGCAGTACTTC. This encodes CASSSSGLSDYEQYF.

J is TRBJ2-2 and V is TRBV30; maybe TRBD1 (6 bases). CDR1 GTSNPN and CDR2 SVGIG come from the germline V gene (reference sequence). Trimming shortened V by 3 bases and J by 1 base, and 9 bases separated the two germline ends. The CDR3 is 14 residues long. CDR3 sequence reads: CAWRTTGNTGELFF. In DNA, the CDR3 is TGTGCCTGGAGGACGACAGGGAACACCGGGGAGCTGTTTTTT.

For the CDR3, the DNA is TGTGCCAGCAGCGCTCAGGCGGCCAATAATTCACCCCTCCACTTT. It yields the protein CASSAQAANNSPLHF. The chain couples TRBV9 to TRBJ1-6; unclear D gene. Germline values: CDR1 SGDLS, CDR2 YYNGEE. V was clipped by 3 bases and J by 5 bases, with 12 bases between them. The CDR3 is made up of 15 amino acids.

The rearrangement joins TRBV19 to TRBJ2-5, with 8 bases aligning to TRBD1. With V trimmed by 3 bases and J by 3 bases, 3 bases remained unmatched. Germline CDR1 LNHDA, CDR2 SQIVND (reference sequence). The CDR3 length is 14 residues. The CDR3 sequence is CASSIAGGEETQYF. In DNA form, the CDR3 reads TGTGCCAGTAGTATTGCAGGGGGCGAAGAGACCCAGTACTTC.

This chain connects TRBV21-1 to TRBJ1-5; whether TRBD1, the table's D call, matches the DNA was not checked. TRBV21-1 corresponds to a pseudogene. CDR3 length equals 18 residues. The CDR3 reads CASSNGRQGVLGHQPQHF. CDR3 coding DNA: TGTGCCAGCAGCAACGGTAGACAGGGGGTCCTGGGCCATCAGCCCCAGCATTTT.

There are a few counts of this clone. In nucleotides, the CDR3 is TGTGCCAGCAGCTCCCCCTTAACGTACCAAGAGACCCAGTACTTC. Its translation is CASSSPLTYQETQYF. V and J are TRBV7-9 and TRBJ2-5; D remains ambiguous. Looked up from germline, CDR1 is SEHNR and CDR2 is FQNEAQ (reference sequence). V was clipped by 4 bases and J by 0 bases, with 12 bases between them. The CDR3 is 15 residues long.

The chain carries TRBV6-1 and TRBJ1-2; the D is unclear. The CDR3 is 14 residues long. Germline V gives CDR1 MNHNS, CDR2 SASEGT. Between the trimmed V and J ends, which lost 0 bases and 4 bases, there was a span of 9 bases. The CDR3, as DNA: TGTGCCAGCAGTGAAGCCCGGACCGGCTATGGCTACACCTTC. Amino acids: CASSEARTGYGYTF.

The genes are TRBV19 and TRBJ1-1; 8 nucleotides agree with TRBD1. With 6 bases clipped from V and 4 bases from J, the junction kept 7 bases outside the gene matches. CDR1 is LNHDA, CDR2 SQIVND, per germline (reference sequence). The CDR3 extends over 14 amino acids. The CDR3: CASRTGQGFTEAFF. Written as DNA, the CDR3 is TGTGCCAGTAGAACTGGACAGGGCTTCACTGAAGCTTTCTTT.

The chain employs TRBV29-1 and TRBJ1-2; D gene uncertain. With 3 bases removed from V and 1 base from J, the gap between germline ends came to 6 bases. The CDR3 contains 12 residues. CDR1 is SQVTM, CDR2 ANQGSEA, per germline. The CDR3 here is CSVDHSNYGYTF. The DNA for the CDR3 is TGCAGCGTTGATCACAGTAACTATGGCTACACCTTC.

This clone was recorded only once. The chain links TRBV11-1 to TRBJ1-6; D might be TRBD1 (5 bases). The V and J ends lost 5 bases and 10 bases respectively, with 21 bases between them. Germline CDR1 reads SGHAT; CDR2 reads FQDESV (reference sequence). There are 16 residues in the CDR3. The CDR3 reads CASSLNGGGSQSPLHF. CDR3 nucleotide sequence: TGTGCCAGCAGCCTCAATGGGGGAGGGTCCCAATCACCCCTCCACTTT.

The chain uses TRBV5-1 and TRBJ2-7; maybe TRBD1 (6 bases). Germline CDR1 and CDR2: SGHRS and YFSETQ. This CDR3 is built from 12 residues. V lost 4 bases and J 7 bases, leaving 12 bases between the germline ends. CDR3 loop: CASSHGQSEQYF. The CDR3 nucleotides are TGCGCCAGCAGCCACGGACAGTCGGAGCAGTACTTC. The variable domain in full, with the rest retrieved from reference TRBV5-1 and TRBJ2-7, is KAGVTQTPRYLIKTRGQQVTLSCSPISGHRSVSWYQQTPGQGLQFLFEYFSETQRNKGNFPGRFSGRQFSNSRSEMNVSTLELGDSALYLCASSHGQSEQYFGPGTRLTVT.

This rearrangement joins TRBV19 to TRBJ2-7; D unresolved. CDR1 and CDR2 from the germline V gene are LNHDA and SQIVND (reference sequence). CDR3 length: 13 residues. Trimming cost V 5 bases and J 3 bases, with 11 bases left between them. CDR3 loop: CASSANSNYEQYF. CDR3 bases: TGTGCCAGTAGTGCGAACAGTAACTACGAGCAGTACTTC.

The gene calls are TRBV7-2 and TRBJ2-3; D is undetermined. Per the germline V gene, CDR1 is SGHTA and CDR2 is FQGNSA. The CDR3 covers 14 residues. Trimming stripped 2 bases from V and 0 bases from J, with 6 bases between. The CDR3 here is CASSLSSSTDTQYF. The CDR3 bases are TGTGCCAGCAGCTTATCCTCTAGCACAGATACGCAGTATTTT.

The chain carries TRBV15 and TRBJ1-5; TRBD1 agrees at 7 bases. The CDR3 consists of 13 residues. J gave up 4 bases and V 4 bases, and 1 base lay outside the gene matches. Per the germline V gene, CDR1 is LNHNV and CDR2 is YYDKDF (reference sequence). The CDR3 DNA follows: TGTGCCACCAGCATACAGGGGAATCAGCCCCAGCATTTT. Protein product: CATSIQGNQPQHF.

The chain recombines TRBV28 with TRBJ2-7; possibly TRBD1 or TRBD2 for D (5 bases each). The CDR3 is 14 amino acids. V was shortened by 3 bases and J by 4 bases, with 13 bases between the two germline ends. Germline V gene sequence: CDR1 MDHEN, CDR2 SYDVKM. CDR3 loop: CASSLPGTDYEQYF. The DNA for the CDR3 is TGTGCCAGCAGTTTGCCCGGGACGGATTACGAGCAGTACTTC.

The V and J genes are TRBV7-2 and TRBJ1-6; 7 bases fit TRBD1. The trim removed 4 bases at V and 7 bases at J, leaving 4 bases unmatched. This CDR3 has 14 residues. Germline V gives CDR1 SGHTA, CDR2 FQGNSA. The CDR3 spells CASSSRGENSPLHF. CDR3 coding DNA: TGTGCCAGCAGCTCCAGGGGGGAAAATTCACCCCTCCACTTT.

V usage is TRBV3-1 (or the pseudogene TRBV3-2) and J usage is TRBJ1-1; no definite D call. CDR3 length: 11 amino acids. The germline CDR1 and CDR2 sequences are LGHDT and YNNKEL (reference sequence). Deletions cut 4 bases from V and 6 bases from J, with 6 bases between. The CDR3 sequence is CASSRRAEAFF. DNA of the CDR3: TGTGCCAGCAGCCGTAGGGCTGAAGCTTTCTTT.

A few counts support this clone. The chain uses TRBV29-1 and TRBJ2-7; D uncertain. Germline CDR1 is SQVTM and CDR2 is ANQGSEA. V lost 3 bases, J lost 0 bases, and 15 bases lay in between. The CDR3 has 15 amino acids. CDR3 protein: CSVEATEESSYEQYF. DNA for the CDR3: TGCAGCGTTGAGGCCACAGAAGAAAGCTCCTACGAGCAGTACTTC.